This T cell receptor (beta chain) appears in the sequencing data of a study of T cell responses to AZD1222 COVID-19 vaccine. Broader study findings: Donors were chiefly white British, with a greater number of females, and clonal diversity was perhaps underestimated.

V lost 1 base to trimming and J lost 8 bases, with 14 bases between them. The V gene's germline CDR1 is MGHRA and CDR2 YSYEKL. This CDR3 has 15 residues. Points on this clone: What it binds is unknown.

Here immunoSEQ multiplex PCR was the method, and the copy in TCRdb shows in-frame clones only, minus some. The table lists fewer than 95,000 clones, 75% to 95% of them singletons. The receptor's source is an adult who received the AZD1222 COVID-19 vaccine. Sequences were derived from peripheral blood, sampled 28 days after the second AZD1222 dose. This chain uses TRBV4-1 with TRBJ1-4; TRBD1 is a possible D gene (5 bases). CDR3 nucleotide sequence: TGCGCCAGCAGCCAAGGGGTGGACATCAGGGAAAAACTGTTTTTT. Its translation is CASSQGVDIREKLFF.